The 2 T cell receptor beta chains below come from one sample, sequenced in a study of glioma-infiltrating T cells (dated by TCRdb to the mid-2010s). TCRdb shows the sequencer as Illumina MiSeq. TCR alpha and beta CDR3 regions were amplified with the iRepertoire nested amplicon-rescue multiplex PCR (arm-PCR) platform from RNA. TCRdb trimmed the raw reads at Q25, called clones with MiXCR and kept productive beta chains. All rows with the same CDR3 protein become a single entry with the most common DNA and genes. In all, the sample holds more than 350,000 distinct CDR3 sequences, and about 40% of those were seen once. The ten largest clonotypes hold around 11% of the sample. Sequences were obtained from glioma tissue, nonneoplastic brain tissue, or PBMCs (not recorded which). The receptors originated from a human donor with low-grade glioma or glioblastoma, undergoing nonglioma brain surgery, or in good health (not recorded which).

This clonotype was picked up a small number of times. The V gene is TRBV28, the J gene TRBJ2-3, with 11 positions matching TRBD1. With V trimmed by 7 bases and J by 3 bases, 6 bases remained unmatched. The length of the CDR3 is 15 residues. Germline V lookup: CDR1 MDHEN, CDR2 SYDVKM. The chain's CDR3 is CASTQGDRGTDTQYF. CDR3 DNA sequence: TGTGCCAGCACCCAAGGGGACAGGGGGACAGATACGCAGTATTTT.

A remark on this clonotype: A much larger clone lies a single base off, so this may be a read error. This chain links TRBV2 with TRBJ1-2; D uncertain. The V end was cut by 5 bases, the J end by 3 bases, with 13 bases between. Germline V gene data show CDR1 as SNHLY and CDR2 as FYNNEI. The CDR3 length is 14 residues. CDR3 amino acids: CASSLTPMDYGYTF. CDR3 sequence (DNA): TGTGCCAGCAGTCTCACCCCAATGGACTATGGCTACACCTTC.